This entry is about one TCR beta chain. Its antigen is not identified. The ends were cut back, 0 bases at V and 2 bases at J, with 10 bases in the middle. From germline, CDR1 is MNHEY and CDR2 SMNVEV (reference sequence). The CDR3 runs to 15 residues. The sample belongs to a study of T cell repertoires in cytomegalovirus infection. Study-wide background: CMV infection together with matching HLA type was indicated by public TCR beta signatures.

TCRdb re-called the reads through MiXCR, storing one row per CDR3 protein. There are around 750,000 distinct CDR3 sequences in the sample; 32% occur only once, and around 12% lies in the top ten. Broader study findings: HLA-C-restricted, CMV-specific TCR beta clonotypes were dominant ex vivo. Cumulated frequencies of public TCR beta families served to identify carriers of CMV plus the relevant HLA.

The chain combines TRBV27 with TRBJ1-1; no clear D gene. The sequence derives from a human donor in good health (CMV status not recorded). Some clones in this sample may be carry-over from other donors' samples. The material sequenced was cultured CD8+ T cells from PBMCs, taken from culture after CMV antigen stimulation. The CDR3: CASSLSDLGNTEAFF. CDR3 sequence (DNA): TGTGCCAGCAGTTTATCAGATTTGGGAAACACTGAAGCTTTCTTT.